This T cell receptor beta chain was identified during a study of blood T cell repertoires in COVID-19. The wider study: Collection of acute and convalescent COVID-19 samples took place in the United States, Italy and Spain.

The CDR3 extends over 13 amino acids. Trimming took 7 bases from V and 1 from J, leaving 8 bases between them. CDR1 and CDR2 from the germline V gene are MDHEN and SYDVKM. The table came from immunoSEQ multiplex PCR; TCRdb's copy has only in-frame clones and leaves some out. Of about 400,000 clones in the sample, more than 75% were seen once. This TCR came from a man aged 35 to 55 in a cohort exposed to, infected with or recovered from COVID-19 (not recorded which). V is TRBV28 and J is TRBJ1-5; TRBD1 might be the D (6 bases). What was sequenced was PBMCs or T cells enriched from blood (not recorded which). The CDR3: CASIGQSNQPQHF. The CDR3 DNA reads as TGTGCCAGCATCGGACAGAGCAATCAGCCCCAGCATTTT.